This T cell receptor beta chain derives from a study of blood T cell repertoires in COVID-19. Generated by immunoSEQ multiplex PCR, the TCRdb table keeps only in-frame clones and is missing some. The sample yields tens of thousands of clones, roughly 90% seen once. CDR3 length: 12 amino acids. Germline V gene data show CDR1 as SGHNT and CDR2 as YYREEE (reference sequence). V shed 2 bases and J 13 bases; nucleotides not matched to a gene: 3. This clone appeared a few times. The sequence derives from an older man with acute or convalescent COVID-19. The sample consisted of peripheral blood. The J gene is TRBJ1-6, the V gene TRBV5-4; 7 bases fit TRBD1. The CDR3 DNA sequence: TGTGCCAGCAGCTTCAGGGGGTCTCCCCTCCACTTT. Translation: CASSFRGSPLHF.